This TCR beta chain appears in the sequencing data of a study of CXCR3-negative and CXCR3-positive naive CD8 T cells. 5' RACE that incorporated UMI labels was used to prepare the TRB cDNA libraries. Each CDR3 protein gets one entry in TCRdb, which reprocessed the 5' RACE reads and gives no DNA. The sample table sets out 50,000 to 65,000 distinct CDR3 sequences. Findings and limits, study-wide: Comparison of naive cells showed more hydrophobic TRB CDR3s in CXCR3-positive than in CXCR3-negative naive cells.

A note on this clonotype: Its specificity is not known.

Naive CD8+ T cells showed CD45RO-CCR7+CD27+CD95-. Germline V CDR1 and CDR2: SGHNT, YENEEA. The CDR3 loop spans 15 amino acids. The source of this sequence is a human donor in good health. Some clones in this sample may be carry-over from other donors' samples. V gene TRBV11-3 combines with J gene TRBJ2-2; TCRdb lists TRBD1, though no DNA is available to test this call. The specimen sequenced was naive CXCR3+ CD8+ T cells from blood. Subset defined: CD45RO-CCR7+CD27+CD95- naive CD8+ T cells expressing CXCR3 (TNR3+). The CDR3 is CASSSRDRGTGELFF.